This T cell receptor (beta chain) was sequenced during a study of T cell changes during pregnancy in multiple sclerosis. Trimming pared 1 base from V and 2 bases from J, leaving 5 bases between. The CDR3 covers 13 residues. The germline V gene encodes CDR1 SGHAT and CDR2 FQNNGV. Some clones are missing from TCRdb's copy, which holds only in-frame ones; the method was immunoSEQ multiplex PCR. The sample shows under 65,000 clones, just under 95% of them seen only once. This specimen consisted of peripheral blood, obtained in the second trimester of pregnancy. The gene calls are TRBV11-2 and TRBJ2-5; D is uncertain. This clonotype originated in a female donor with multiple sclerosis, enrolled in a pregnancy study. The CDR3 bases are TGTGCCAGCAGCTTAGCCACTCAAGAGACCCAGTACTTC. As protein: CASSLATQETQYF.